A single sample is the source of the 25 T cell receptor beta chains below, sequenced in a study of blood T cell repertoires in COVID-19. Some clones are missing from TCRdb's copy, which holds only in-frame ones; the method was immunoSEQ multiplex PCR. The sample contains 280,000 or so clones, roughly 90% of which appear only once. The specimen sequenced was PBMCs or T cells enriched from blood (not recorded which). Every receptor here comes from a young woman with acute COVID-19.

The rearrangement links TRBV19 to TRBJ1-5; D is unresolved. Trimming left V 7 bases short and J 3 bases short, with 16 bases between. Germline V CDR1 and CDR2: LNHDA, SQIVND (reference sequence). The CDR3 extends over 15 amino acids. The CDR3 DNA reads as TGTGCCAGTACTGGTTCGCACGGTTACAATCAGCCCCAGCATTTT. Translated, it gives CASTGSHGYNQPQHF.

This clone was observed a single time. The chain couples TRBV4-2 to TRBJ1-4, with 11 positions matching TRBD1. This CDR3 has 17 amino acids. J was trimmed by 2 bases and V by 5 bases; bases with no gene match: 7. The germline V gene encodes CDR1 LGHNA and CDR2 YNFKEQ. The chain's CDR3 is CASSLGQGGSTNEKLFF. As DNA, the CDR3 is TGTGCCAGCAGCTTGGGACAGGGGGGATCGACTAATGAAAAACTGTTTTTT.

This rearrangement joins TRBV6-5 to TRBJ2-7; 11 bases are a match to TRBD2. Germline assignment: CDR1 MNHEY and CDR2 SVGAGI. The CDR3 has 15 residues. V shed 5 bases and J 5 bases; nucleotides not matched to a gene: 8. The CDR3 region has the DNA TGTGCCAGCAGTAGAACTAGCGGGAGTATCCACGAGCAGTACTTC. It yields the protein CASSRTSGSIHEQYF.

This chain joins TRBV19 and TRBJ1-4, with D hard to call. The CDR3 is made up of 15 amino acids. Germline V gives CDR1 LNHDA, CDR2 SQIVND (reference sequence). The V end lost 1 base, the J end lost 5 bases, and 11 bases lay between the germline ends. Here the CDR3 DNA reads TGTGCCAGTAGTATAGGCCGGGGAGAGAATGAAAAACTGTTTTTT. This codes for CASSIGRGENEKLFF.

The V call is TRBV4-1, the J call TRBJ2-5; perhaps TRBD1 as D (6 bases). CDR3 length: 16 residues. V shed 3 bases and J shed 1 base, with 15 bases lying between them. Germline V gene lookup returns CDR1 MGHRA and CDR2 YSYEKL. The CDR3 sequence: CASSQQGYGGQETQYF. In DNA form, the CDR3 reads TGCGCCAGCAGCCAGCAGGGGTATGGAGGCCAAGAGACCCAGTACTTC.

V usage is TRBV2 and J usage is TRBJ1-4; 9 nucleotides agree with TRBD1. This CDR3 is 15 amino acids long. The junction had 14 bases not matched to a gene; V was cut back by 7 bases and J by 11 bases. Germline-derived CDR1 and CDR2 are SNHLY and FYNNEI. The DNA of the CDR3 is TGTGCCAGCACAGTCAAGGGACAGGGTAATGGGAAACTGTTTTTT. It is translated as CASTVKGQGNGKLFF.

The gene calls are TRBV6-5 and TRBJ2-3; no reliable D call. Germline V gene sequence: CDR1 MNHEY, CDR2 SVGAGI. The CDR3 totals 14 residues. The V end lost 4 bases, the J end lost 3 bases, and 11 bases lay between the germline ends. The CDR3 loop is CASSSRPRTDTQYF. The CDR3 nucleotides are TGTGCCAGCAGTTCCCGTCCGAGGACAGATACGCAGTATTTT.

CDR3 nucleotide sequence: TGCGCCAGCAGCTCCACAGCCGGGGAGCTGTTTTTT. Translation gives CASSSTAGELFF. V gene TRBV5-1 combines with J gene TRBJ2-2; no reliable D call. The germline V gene has CDR1 SGHRS and CDR2 YFSETQ. V was shortened by 3 bases and J by 6 bases, with 6 bases between the two germline ends. The CDR3 runs 12 residues.

Written as DNA, the CDR3 is TGCGCCAGCAGCCTGGCTCTAAGGGAGAAAAAACAGGGCATCAAAAACATTCAGTACTTC. This sequence encodes CASSLALREKKQGIKNIQYF. This rearrangement joins TRBV5-1 to TRBJ2-4; maybe TRBD1 (6 bases). V lost 4 bases and J lost 3, with 29 bases in between. CDR1 SGHRS and CDR2 YFSETQ come from the germline V gene. This CDR3 is built from 20 residues.

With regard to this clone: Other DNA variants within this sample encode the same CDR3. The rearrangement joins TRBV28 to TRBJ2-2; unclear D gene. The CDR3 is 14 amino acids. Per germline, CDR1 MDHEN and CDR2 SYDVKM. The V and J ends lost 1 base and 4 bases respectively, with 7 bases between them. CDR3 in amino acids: CASSLSGSTGELFF. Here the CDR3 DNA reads TGTGCCAGCAGTTTATCAGGATCCACCGGGGAGCTGTTTTTT.

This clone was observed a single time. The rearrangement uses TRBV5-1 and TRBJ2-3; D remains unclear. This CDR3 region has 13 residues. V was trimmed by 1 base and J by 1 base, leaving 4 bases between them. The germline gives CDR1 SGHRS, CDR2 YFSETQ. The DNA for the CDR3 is TGCGCCAGCAGCTTGCAGGGCACAGATACGCAGTATTTT. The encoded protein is CASSLQGTDTQYF.

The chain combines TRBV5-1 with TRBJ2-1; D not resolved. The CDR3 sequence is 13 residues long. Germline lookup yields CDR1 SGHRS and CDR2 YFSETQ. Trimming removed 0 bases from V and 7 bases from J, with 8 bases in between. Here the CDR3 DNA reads TGCGCCAGCAGCTTGGGGCCACCAAATGAGCAGTTCTTC. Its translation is CASSLGPPNEQFF.

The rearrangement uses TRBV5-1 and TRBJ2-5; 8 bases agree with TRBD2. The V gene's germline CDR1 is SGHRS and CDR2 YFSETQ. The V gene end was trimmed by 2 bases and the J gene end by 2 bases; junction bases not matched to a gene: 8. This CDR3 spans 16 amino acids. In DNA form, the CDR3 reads TGCGCCAGCAGCTTATCCATCGGGACTAGACAAGAGACCCAGTACTTC. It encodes CASSLSIGTRQETQYF.

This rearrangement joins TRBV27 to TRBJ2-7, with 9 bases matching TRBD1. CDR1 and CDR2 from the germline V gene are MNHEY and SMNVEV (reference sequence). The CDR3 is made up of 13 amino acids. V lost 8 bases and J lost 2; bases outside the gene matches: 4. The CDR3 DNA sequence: TGTGCCAGCCAGGGACAGGGAACCTACGAGCAGTACTTC. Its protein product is CASQGQGTYEQYF.

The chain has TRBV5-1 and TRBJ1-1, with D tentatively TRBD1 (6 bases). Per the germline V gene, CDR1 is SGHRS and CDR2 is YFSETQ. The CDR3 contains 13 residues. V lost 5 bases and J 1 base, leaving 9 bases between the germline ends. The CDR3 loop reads CASRVTGNTEAFF. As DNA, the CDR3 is TGCGCCAGCAGGGTGACAGGGAACACTGAAGCTTTCTTT. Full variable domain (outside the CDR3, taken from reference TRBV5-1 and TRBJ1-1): KAGVTQTPRYLIKTRGQQVTLSCSPISGHRSVSWYQQTPGQGLQFLFEYFSETQRNKGNFPGRFSGRQFSNSRSEMNVSTLELGDSALYLCASRVTGNTEAFFGQGTRLTVV.

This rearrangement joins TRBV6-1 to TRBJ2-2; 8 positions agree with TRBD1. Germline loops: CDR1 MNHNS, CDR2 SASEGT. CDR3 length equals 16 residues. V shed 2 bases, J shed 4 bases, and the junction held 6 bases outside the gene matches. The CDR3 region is CASSERTGKTTGELFF. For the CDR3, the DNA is TGTGCCAGCAGTGAACGGACAGGGAAGACCACCGGGGAGCTGTTTTTT.

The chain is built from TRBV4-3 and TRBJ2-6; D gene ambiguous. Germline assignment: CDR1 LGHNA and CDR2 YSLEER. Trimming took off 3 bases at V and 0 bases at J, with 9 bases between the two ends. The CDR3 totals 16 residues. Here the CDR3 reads CASSHGEVSGANVLTF. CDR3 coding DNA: TGCGCCAGCAGCCACGGAGAGGTCTCTGGGGCCAACGTCCTGACTTTC.

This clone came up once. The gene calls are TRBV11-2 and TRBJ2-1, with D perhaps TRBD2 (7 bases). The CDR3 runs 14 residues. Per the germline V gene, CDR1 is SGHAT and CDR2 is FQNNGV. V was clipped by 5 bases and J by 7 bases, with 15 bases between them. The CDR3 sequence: CASSNKEGGNEQFF. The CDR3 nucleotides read TGTGCCAGCAGCAACAAGGAGGGGGGGAATGAGCAGTTCTTC.

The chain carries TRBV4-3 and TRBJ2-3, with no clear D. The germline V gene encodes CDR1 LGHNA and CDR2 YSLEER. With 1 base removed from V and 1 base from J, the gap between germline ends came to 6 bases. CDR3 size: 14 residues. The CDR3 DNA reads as TGCGCCAGCAGCCAAGCGAGTCGCACAGATACGCAGTATTTT. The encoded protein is CASSQASRTDTQYF.

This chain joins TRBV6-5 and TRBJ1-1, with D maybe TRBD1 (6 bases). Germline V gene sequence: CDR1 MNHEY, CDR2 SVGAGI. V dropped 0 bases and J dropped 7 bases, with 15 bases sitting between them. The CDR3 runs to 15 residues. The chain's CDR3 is CASSYSPQGRGEAFF. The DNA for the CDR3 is TGTGCCAGCAGTTACTCTCCACAGGGACGAGGTGAAGCTTTCTTT.

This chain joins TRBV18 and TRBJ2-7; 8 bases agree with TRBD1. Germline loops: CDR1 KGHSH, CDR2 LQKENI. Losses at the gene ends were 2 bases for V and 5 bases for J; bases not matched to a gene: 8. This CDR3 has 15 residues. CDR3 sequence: CASSPTGGSTNEQYF. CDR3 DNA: TGTGCCAGCTCACCAACAGGGGGGAGCACGAACGAGCAGTACTTC.

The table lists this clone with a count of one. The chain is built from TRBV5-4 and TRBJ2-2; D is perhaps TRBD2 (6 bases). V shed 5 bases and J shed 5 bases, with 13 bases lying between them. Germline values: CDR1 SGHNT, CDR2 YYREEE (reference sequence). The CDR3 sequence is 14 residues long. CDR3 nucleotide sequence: TGTGCCAGCAGAATCTTGGGGGGTACCGGGGAGCTGTTTTTT. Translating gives CASRILGGTGELFF.

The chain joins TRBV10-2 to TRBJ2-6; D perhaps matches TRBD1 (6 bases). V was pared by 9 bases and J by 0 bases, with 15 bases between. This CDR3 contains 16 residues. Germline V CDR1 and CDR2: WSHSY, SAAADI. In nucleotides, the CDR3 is TGCGCCAGTGCCGGGACACTTCTCTCTGGGGCCAACGTCCTGACTTTC. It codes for CASAGTLLSGANVLTF.

As DNA, the CDR3 is TGCGCCAGCAGCCAAGAGGGGGGGGGCCCCGATACGCAGTATTTT. Its translation is CASSQEGGGPDTQYF. The chain is built from TRBV4-1 and TRBJ2-3; D possibly corresponds to TRBD2 (7 bases). Germline CDR1 is MGHRA and CDR2 is YSYEKL. The CDR3 is 15 residues long. V lost 0 bases and J 6 bases, leaving 13 bases between the germline ends.

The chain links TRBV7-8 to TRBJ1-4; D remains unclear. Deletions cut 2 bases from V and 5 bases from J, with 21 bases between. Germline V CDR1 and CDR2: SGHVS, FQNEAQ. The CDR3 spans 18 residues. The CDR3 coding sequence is TGTGCCAGCAGCTTACGGGTTTTTGCGGCACCGGAGAATGAAAAACTGTTTTTT. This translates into CASSLRVFAAPENEKLFF.